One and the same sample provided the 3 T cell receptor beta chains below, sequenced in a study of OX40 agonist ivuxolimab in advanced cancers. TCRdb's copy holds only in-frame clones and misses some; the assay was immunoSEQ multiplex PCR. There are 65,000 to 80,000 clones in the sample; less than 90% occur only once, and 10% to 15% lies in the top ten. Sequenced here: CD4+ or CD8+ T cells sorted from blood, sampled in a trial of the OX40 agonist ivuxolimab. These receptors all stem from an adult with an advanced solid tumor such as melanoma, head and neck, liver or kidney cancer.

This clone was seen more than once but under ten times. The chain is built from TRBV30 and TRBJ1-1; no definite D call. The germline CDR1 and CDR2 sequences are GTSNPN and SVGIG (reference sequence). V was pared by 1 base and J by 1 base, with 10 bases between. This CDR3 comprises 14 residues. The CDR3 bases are TGTGCCTGGAGTGCCGGCTATACGAACACTGAAGCTTTCTTT. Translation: CAWSAGYTNTEAFF.

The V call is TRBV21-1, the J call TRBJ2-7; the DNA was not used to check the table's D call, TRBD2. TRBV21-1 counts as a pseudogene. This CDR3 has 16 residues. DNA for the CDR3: TGTGCCAGCAGCAAAGGGGCGCGGGTCTGGCTCTACGAGCAGTACTTC. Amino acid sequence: CASSKGARVWLYEQYF.

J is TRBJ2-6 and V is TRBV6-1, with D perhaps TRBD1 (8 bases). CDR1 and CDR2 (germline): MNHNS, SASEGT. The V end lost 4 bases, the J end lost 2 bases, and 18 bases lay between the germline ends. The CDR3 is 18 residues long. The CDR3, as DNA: TGTGCCAGCAGTGGCCGACAGGGGAGGGGCACTGGGGCCAACGTCCTGACTTTC. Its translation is CASSGRQGRGTGANVLTF.